One sample yielded the 20 T cell receptor beta chains listed below, sequenced in a study of blood T cell repertoires in COVID-19 (dated by TCRdb to 2020 to 2022). Receptors were amplified or captured by the immunoSEQ multiplex PCR assay. The table was pulled from immuneACCESS by TCRdb, which kept in-frame rearrangements only. Such tables lose some clones; where checked, under half of the loss comes from unresolved V genes, and the rest has no known cause. The table for this sample lists about 120,000 clones; 80% to 90% of them were counted only once. Roughly 12% of the sample is taken by the ten largest. The sequenced material came from peripheral blood. These receptors all come from a human donor in a cohort sampled during active COVID-19.

The chain recombines TRBV19 with TRBJ1-6; a weak D match, TRBD1 (6 bases). Germline lookup yields CDR1 LNHDA and CDR2 SQIVND (reference sequence). V lost 6 bases and J 6 bases, leaving 12 bases between the germline ends. This CDR3 contains 14 residues. The CDR3 bases are TGTGCCAGTAGCCTCGGACAGTCTAATTCACCCCTCCACTTT. Amino acid sequence: CASSLGQSNSPLHF.

The chain couples TRBV21-1 to TRBJ2-5; TRBD1, the D gene given by the table, was not confirmed from the DNA. TRBV21-1 is tagged as a pseudogene. The CDR3 totals 15 residues. CDR3 in DNA: TGTGCCAGCAGCAAACCGGGACAGGGGGAAGAGACCCAGTACTTC. Its protein is CASSKPGQGEETQYF.

The genes are TRBV14 and TRBJ1-4; 9 bases line up with TRBD1. V shed 4 bases and J 11 bases; nucleotides not matched to a gene: 11. The V gene's germline CDR1 is SGHDN and CDR2 FVKESK. The CDR3 extends over 15 amino acids. The CDR3 is CASSRTGERSGKLFF. The DNA of the CDR3 is TGTGCCAGCAGCCGGACAGGGGAACGGTCGGGCAAACTGTTTTTT.

V is TRBV19 and J is TRBJ2-2, with 9 positions matching TRBD1. V lost 0 bases to trimming and J lost 5 bases; unmatched junction nucleotides: 10. Germline V CDR1 and CDR2: LNHDA, SQIVND (reference sequence). The CDR3 runs 18 residues. This chain's CDR3 is CASSIDLSGQGMTGELFF. The CDR3 coding sequence is TGTGCCAGTAGTATAGATCTGTCGGGACAGGGTATGACCGGGGAGCTGTTTTTT.

This clone has only one observation. The rearrangement uses TRBV11-2 and TRBJ2-5; 12 bases line up with TRBD2. CDR1 and CDR2 from the germline V gene are SGHAT and FQNNGV. The CDR3 extends over 13 amino acids. With V trimmed by 11 bases and J by 5 bases, 6 bases remained unmatched. In DNA form, the CDR3 reads TGTGCCTCTTTAGGACTAGCGGGGGAGACCCAGTACTTC. Translation: CASLGLAGETQYF.

The chain has TRBV6-6 and TRBJ2-3; TRBD2 matches 9 bases. Losses at the gene ends were 6 bases for V and 5 bases for J; bases not matched to a gene: 12. Looked up from germline, CDR1 is MNHNY and CDR2 is SVGAGI (reference sequence). This CDR3 region has 16 residues. CDR3 protein: CASSLVVAGAGDTQYF. CDR3 DNA: TGTGCCAGCAGCCTCGTAGTAGCGGGGGCAGGAGATACGCAGTATTTT.

The chain couples TRBV5-4 to TRBJ1-6, with a weak D call TRBD1 (6 bases). Germline V gives CDR1 SGHNT, CDR2 YYREEE (reference sequence). This CDR3 contains 14 residues. Trimming took off 6 bases at V and 8 bases at J, with 15 bases between the two ends. The CDR3, as DNA: TGTGCCAGCACTCTGGGAGGGGGTGATTCACCCCTCCACTTT. Translating it yields CASTLGGGDSPLHF.

This chain links TRBV9 with TRBJ2-3, with D possibly matching TRBD2 (5 bases). Trimming pared 3 bases from V and 7 bases from J, leaving 21 bases between. The CDR3 length is 16 residues. The germline gives CDR1 SGDLS, CDR2 YYNGEE. CDR3: CASSAKDSHPPNTQYF. CDR3 coding DNA: TGTGCCAGCAGCGCTAAGGACTCCCATCCCCCTAATACGCAGTATTTT.

The CDR3 here is CASSLDMEDSPLHF. As DNA, the CDR3 is TGCGCCAGCAGCTTGGATATGGAGGATTCACCCCTCCACTTT. This rearrangement joins TRBV5-1 to TRBJ1-6; D is unclear. Trimming left V 0 bases short and J 8 bases short, with 9 bases between. This CDR3 has 14 amino acids. Germline V CDR1 and CDR2: SGHRS, YFSETQ.

The chain carries TRBV25-1 and TRBJ1-5, with D hard to call. Between the trimmed V and J ends, which lost 3 bases and 7 bases, there was a span of 10 bases. This CDR3 region has 13 residues. The germline V gene encodes CDR1 MGHDK and CDR2 SYGVNS. The CDR3, as DNA: TGTGCCAGCAGTGACTACGACTCCCAGCCCCAGCATTTT. Translating it yields CASSDYDSQPQHF.

The rearrangement links TRBV5-1 to TRBJ1-6; D possibly corresponds to TRBD1 (5 bases). V dropped 7 bases and J dropped 6 bases, with 14 bases sitting between them. The CDR3 sequence is 14 residues long. Germline loops: CDR1 SGHRS, CDR2 YFSETQ. CDR3 bases: TGCGCCAGCTCAGTCGGACACGCTAATTCACCCCTCCACTTT. It yields the protein CASSVGHANSPLHF.

Here the CDR3 reads CASSVQLDNEQFF. The CDR3 nucleotides are TGTGCCAGCAGCGTCCAACTAGACAATGAGCAGTTCTTC. This sequence joins TRBV13 and TRBJ2-1, with a tentative D call TRBD2 (5 bases). The CDR3 loop spans 13 amino acids. The V gene's germline CDR1 is PRHDT and CDR2 FYEKMQ (reference sequence). The V gene lost 5 bases and the J gene lost 5 bases, with 10 bases spanning the gap.

Only a few counts were recorded for this clone. The genes are TRBV15 and TRBJ1-1, with a weak D call TRBD1 (6 bases). The length of the CDR3 is 13 residues. Looked up from germline, CDR1 is LNHNV and CDR2 is YYDKDF (reference sequence). V lost 0 bases and J 11 bases, leaving 13 bases between the germline ends. In DNA, the CDR3 is TGTGCCACCAGCAGAGATCGGGGGGCAGAGGCTTTCTTT. It yields the protein CATSRDRGAEAFF.

The chain recombines TRBV6-6 with TRBJ1-2; D unresolved. V lost 6 bases, J lost 0 bases, and 8 bases lay in between. Germline loops: CDR1 MNHNY, CDR2 SVGAGI (reference sequence). The CDR3 is 13 amino acids. This CDR3 reads CASRRGTNYGYTF. In nucleotides, the CDR3 is TGTGCCAGCAGACGCGGCACTAACTATGGCTACACCTTC.

The chain joins TRBV18 to TRBJ2-6, with D possibly being TRBD2 (5 bases). CDR1 is KGHSH, CDR2 LQKENI, per germline. Trimming removed 0 bases from V and 1 base from J, with 7 bases in between. The CDR3 has 16 amino acids. CDR3 coding DNA: TGTGCCAGCTCACCACCTACGGGGTCTGGGGCCAACGTCCTGACTTTC. It translates to CASSPPTGSGANVLTF.

This clone was picked up a small number of times. This chain links TRBV5-1 with TRBJ2-2; 7 nucleotides agree with TRBD1. Germline V CDR1 and CDR2: SGHRS, YFSETQ. V lost 5 bases and J lost 5; bases outside the gene matches: 3. This CDR3 has 13 amino acids. The CDR3: CASRQQGTGELFF. In DNA, the CDR3 is TGCGCCAGCAGACAACAGGGGACCGGGGAGCTGTTTTTT.

The rearrangement joins TRBV19 to TRBJ1-4; 11 positions match TRBD1. Germline CDR1 and CDR2: LNHDA and SQIVND (reference sequence). V trimming: 10 bases; J trimming: 0 bases; junction bases outside the gene matches: 13. There are 18 residues in the CDR3. The CDR3 coding sequence is TGTGCCACCTCATCCTGGGACAGGGGGTTTGCAACTAATGAAAAACTGTTTTTT. Encoded protein: CATSSWDRGFATNEKLFF.

This clone is a singleton in its sample. Other nucleotide sequences from this sample produce the same CDR3. V and J are TRBV9 and TRBJ2-2; the D is unclear. V shed 0 bases and J shed 2 bases, with 5 bases lying between them. The CDR3 is 14 residues long. Germline V CDR1 and CDR2: SGDLS, YYNGEE. The CDR3 region is CASSVAGNTGELFF. The CDR3, as DNA: TGTGCCAGCAGCGTAGCAGGTAACACCGGGGAGCTGTTTTTT.

The V and J genes are TRBV5-4 and TRBJ2-1; the D gene is possibly TRBD2 (7 bases). Germline lookup yields CDR1 SGHNT and CDR2 YYREEE (reference sequence). The V end lost 4 bases, the J end lost 10 bases, and 24 bases lay between the germline ends. The CDR3 has 16 amino acids. CDR3 amino acids: CASSRGGGDAGREQFF. DNA of the CDR3: TGTGCCAGCAGCAGGGGGGGCGGGGACGCCGGGAGGGAGCAGTTCTTC. The whole variable domain, filled in from reference TRBV5-4 and TRBJ2-1, reads ETGVTQSPTHLIKTRGQQVTLRCSSQSGHNTVSWYQQALGQGPQFIFQYYREEENGRGNFPPRFSGLQFPNYSSELNVNALELDDSALYLCASSRGGGDAGREQFFGPGTRLTVL.

The chain recombines TRBV3-1 (or the pseudogene TRBV3-2) with TRBJ2-7; 7 bases line up with TRBD2. The V and J ends lost 0 bases and 3 bases, in that order; junction bases with no gene match: 2. Looked up from germline, CDR1 is LGHDT and CDR2 is YNNKEL (reference sequence). The CDR3 consists of 14 residues. The CDR3: CASSQDGGNYEQYF. The CDR3 DNA reads as TGTGCCAGCAGCCAAGACGGGGGGAACTACGAGCAGTACTTC.